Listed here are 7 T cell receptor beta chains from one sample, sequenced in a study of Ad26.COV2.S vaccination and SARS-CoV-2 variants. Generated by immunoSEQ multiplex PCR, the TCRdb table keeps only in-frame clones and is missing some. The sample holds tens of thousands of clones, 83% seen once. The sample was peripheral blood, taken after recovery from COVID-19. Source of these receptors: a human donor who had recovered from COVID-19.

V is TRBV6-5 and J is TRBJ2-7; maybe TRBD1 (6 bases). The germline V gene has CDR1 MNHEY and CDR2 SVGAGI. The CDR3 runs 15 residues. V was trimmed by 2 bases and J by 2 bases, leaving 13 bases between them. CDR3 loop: CASSYRKTGPYEQYV. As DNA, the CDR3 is TGTGCCAGCAGTTACCGGAAGACAGGACCCTACGAGCAGTACGTC.

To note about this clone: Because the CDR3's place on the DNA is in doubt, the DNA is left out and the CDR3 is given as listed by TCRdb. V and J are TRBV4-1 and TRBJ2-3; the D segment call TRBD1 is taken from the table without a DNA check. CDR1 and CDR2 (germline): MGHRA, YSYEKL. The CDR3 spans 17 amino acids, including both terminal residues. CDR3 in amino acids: CASSISGQGLGTDTQYF.

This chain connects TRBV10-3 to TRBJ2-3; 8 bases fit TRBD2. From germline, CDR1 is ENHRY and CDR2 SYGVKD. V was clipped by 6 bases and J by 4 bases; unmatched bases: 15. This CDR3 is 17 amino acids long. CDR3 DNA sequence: TGTGCCATCAGCCCCGGGACTAGGCAAACGCCCGCAGATACGCAGTATTTT. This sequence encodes CAISPGTRQTPADTQYF.

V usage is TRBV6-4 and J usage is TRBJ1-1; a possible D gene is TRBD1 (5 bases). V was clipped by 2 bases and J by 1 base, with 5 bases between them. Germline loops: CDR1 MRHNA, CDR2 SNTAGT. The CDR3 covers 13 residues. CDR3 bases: TGTGCCAGCAGTGACGGGGGGAACACTGAAGCTTTCTTT. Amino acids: CASSDGGNTEAFF.

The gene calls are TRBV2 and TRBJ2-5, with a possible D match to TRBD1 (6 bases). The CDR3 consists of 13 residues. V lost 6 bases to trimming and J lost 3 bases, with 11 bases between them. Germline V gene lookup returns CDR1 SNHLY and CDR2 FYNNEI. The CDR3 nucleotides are TGTGCCAGCAGCAGGGGTGGGGAAGAGACCCAGTACTTC. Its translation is CASSRGGEETQYF.

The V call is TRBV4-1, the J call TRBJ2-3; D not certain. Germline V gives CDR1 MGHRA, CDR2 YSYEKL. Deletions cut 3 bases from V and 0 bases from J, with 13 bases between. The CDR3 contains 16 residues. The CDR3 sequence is CASSQVDFFSTDTQYF. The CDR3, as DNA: TGCGCCAGCAGCCAGGTCGACTTTTTCAGCACAGATACGCAGTATTTT.

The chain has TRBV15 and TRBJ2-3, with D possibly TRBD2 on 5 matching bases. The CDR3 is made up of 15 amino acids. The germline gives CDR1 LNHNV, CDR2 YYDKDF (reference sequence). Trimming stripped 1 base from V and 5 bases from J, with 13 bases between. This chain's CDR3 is CATSRGLDWGDTQYF. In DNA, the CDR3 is TGTGCCACCAGCAGAGGCCTGGACTGGGGAGATACGCAGTATTTT. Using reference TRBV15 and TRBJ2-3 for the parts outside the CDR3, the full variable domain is DAMVIQNPRYQVTQFGKPVTLSCSQTLNHNVMYWYQQKSSQAPKLLFHYYDKDFNNEADTPDNFQSRRPNTSFCFLDIRSPGLGDTAMYLCATSRGLDWGDTQYFGPGTRLTVL.